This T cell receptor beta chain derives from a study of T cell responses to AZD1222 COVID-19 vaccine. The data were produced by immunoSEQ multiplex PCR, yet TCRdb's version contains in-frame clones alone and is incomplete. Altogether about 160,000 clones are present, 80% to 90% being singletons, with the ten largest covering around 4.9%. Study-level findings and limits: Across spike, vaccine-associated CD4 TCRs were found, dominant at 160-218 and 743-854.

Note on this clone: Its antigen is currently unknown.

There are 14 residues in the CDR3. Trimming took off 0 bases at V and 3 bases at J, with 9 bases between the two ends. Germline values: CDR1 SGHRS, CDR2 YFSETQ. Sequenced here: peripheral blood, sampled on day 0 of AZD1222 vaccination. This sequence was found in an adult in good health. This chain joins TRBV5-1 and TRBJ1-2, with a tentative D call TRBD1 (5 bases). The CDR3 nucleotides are TGCGCCAGCAGCTTGGCCGGGGGTGACTATGGCTACACCTTC. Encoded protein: CASSLAGGDYGYTF.